This T cell receptor (beta chain) came from a study of OX40 agonist ivuxolimab in advanced cancers. In the study overall: Patients assigned to dose escalation were diagnosed with hepatocellular carcinoma, melanoma, renal cell or head and neck cancer.

Some clones are missing from TCRdb's copy, which holds only in-frame ones; the method was immunoSEQ multiplex PCR. The sample has 20,000 to 25,000 clones, about four fifths seen once. Germline assignment: CDR1 MNHEY and CDR2 SMNVEV (reference sequence). CDR3 size: 13 residues. With 3 bases clipped from V and 6 bases from J, the junction kept 4 bases outside the gene matches. J is TRBJ2-7 and V is TRBV27, with TRBD1 matching over 8 bases. The sequence was obtained from an adult with an advanced solid tumor such as melanoma, head and neck, liver or kidney cancer. The source material was CD4+ or CD8+ T cells sorted from blood, sampled in a trial of the OX40 agonist ivuxolimab. The CDR3 coding sequence is TGTGCCAGCAGTTTTGGCAGGGGGCGCGAGCAGTACTTC. It specifies CASSFGRGREQYF.